Given below is one T cell receptor beta chain in context. Germline loops: CDR1 SGHAT, CDR2 FQNNGV. The CDR3 sequence is 15 residues long. J lost 6 bases, V lost 5 bases, and 6 bases had no gene match. This sample was taken from a study of blood T cell repertoires in COVID-19. As for the study in general: Samples representing acute and convalescent COVID-19 were sourced from the United States, Italy and Spain. The cDNA or gDNA used as material had been derived from T cells, B-cell-depleted T cells, or PBMCs.

Per the original methods: Reference gene primer amplification in the assay estimated nucleated cell counts. Using immunoSEQ multiplex PCR, the repertoire was profiled, and TCRdb retains in-frame clones only, with some absent. V and J calls and clone size are those listed in that table; D and trimming were worked out from the DNA. The sample has approximately 170,000 clones; approximately 87% are singletons. The sample was peripheral blood. V is TRBV11-2 and J is TRBJ1-6, with 8 bases lining up with TRBD1. The sequence was collected from a woman in her 70s with acute or convalescent COVID-19. The CDR3 loop reads CASSTRTGRNSPLHF. Here the CDR3 DNA reads TGTGCCAGCAGCACCCGGACAGGGCGTAATTCACCCCTCCACTTT. Combining the CDR3 with reference TRBV11-2 and TRBJ1-6 gives the whole variable domain EAGVAQSPRYKIIEKRQSVAFWCNPISGHATLYWYQQILGQGPKLLIQFQNNGVVDDSQLPKDRFSAERLKGVDSTLKIQPAKLEDSAVYLCASSTRTGRNSPLHFGNGTRLTVT.